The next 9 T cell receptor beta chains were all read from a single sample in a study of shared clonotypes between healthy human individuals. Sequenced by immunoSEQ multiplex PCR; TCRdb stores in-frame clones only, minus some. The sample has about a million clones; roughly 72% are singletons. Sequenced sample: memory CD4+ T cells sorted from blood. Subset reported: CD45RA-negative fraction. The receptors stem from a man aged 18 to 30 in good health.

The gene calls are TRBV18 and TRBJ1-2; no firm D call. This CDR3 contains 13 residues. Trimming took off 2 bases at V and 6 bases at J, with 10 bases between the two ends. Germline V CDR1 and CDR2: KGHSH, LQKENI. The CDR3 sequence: CASSPRSENGYTF. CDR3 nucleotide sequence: TGTGCCAGCTCACCAAGGTCGGAGAATGGCTACACCTTC.

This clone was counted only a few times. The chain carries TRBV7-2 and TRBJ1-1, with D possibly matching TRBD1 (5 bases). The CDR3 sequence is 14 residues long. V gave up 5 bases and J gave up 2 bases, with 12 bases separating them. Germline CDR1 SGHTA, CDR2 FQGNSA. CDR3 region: CASSPPTANTEAFF. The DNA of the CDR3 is TGTGCCAGCAGCCCACCGACAGCCAACACTGAAGCTTTCTTT.

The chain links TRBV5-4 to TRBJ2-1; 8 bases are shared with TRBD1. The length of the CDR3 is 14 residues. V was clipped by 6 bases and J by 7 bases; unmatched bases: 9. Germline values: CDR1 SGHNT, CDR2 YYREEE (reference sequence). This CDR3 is CASTLRTGSNEQFF. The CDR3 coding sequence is TGTGCCAGCACCCTTAGGACAGGGTCGAATGAGCAGTTCTTC.

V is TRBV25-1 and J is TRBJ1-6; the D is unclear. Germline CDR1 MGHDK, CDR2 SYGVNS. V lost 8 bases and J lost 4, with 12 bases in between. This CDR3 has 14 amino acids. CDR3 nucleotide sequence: TGTGCCAGCGGAGAACCTGGTTATAATTCACCCCTCCACTTT. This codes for CASGEPGYNSPLHF.

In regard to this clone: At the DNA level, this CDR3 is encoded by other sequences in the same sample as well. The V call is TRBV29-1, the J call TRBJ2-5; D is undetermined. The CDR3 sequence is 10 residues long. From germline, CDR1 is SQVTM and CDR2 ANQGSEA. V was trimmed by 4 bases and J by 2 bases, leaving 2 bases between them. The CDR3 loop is CSVAQETQYF. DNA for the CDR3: TGCAGCGTTGCTCAAGAGACCCAGTACTTC. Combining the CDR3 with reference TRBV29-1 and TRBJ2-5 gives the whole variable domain SAVISQKPSRDICQRGTSLTIQCQVDSQVTMMFWYRQQPGQSLTLIATANQGSEATYESGFVIDKFPISRPNLTFSTLTVSNMSPEDSSIYLCSVAQETQYFGPGTRLLVL.

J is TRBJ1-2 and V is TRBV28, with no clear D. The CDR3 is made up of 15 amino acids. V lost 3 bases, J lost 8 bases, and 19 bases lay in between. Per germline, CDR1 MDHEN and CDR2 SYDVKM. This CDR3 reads CASSLALGIGYGYTF. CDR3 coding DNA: TGTGCCAGCAGTTTGGCCCTCGGGATTGGGTACGGCTACACCTTC.

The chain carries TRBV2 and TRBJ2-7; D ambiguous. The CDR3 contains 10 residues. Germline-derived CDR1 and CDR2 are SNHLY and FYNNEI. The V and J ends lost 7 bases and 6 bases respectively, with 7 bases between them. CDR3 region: CASTGPEQYF. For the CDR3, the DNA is TGTGCCAGCACCGGTCCCGAGCAGTACTTC.

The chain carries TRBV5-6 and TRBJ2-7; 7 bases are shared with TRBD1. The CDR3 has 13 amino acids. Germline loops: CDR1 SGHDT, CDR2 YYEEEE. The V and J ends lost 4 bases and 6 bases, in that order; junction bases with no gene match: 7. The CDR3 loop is CASSPTGPGEQYF. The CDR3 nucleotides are TGTGCCAGCAGCCCGACAGGGCCAGGCGAGCAGTACTTC.

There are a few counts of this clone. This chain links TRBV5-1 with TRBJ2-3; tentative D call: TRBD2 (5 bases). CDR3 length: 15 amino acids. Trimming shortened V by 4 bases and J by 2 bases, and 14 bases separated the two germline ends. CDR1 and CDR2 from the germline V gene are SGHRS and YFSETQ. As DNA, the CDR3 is TGCGCCAGCAGCCTACGAGGGCAGGACACAGATACGCAGTATTTT. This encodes CASSLRGQDTDTQYF.